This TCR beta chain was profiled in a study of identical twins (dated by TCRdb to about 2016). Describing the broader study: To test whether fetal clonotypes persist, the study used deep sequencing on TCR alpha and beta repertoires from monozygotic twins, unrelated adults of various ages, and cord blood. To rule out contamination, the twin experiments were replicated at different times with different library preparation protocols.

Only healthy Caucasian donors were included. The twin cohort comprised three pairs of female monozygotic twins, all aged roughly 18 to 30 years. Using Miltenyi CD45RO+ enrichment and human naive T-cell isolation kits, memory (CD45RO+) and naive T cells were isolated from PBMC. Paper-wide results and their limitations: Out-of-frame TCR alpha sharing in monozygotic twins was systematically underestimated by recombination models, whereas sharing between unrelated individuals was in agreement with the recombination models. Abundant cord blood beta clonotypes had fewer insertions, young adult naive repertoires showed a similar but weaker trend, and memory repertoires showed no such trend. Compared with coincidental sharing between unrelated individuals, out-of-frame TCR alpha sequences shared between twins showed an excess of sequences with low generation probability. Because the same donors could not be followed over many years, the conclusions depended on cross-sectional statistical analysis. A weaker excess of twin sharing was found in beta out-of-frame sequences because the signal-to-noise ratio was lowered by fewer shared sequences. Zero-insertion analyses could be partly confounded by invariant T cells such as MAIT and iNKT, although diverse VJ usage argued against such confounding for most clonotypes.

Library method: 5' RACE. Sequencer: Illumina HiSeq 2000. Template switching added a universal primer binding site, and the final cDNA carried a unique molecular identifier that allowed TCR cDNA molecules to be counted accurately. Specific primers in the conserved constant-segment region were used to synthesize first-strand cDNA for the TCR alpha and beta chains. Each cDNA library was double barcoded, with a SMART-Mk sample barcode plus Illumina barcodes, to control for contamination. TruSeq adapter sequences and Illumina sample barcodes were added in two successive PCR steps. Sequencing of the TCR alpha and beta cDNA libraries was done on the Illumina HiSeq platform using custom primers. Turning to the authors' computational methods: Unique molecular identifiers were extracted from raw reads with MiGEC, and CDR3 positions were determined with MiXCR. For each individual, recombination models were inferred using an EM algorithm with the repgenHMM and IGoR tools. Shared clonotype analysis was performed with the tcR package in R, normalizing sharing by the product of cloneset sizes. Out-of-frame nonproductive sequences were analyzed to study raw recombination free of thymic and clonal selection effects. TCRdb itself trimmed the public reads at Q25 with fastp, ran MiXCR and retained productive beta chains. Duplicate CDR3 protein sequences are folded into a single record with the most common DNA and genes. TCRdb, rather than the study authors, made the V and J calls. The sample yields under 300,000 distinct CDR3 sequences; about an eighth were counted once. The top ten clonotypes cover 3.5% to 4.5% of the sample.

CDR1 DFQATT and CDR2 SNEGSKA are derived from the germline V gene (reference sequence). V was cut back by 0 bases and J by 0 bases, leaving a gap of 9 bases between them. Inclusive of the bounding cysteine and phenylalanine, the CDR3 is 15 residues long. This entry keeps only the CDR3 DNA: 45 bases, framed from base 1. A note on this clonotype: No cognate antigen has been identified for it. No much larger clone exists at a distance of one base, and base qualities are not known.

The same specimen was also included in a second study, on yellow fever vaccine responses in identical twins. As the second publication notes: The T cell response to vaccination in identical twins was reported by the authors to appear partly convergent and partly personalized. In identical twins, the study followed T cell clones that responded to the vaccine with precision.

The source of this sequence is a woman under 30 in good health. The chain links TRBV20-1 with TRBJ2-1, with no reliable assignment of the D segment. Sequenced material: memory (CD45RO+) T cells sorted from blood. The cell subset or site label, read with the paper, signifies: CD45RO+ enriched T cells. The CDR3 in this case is CSARDRAGSYNEQFF. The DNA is TGCAGTGCTAGAGATCGGGCAGGCTCCTACAATGAGCAGTTCTTC.